Listed here are 7 T cell receptor beta chains from one sample, sequenced in a study of OX40 agonist ivuxolimab in advanced cancers. The protocol was immunoSEQ multiplex PCR, while the TCRdb copy is restricted to in-frame clones and leaves out a portion. The repertoire holds roughly 92,000 clones, with under 95% as singletons. The specimen comprised CD4+ or CD8+ T cells sorted from blood, sampled in a trial of the OX40 agonist ivuxolimab. Receptors were obtained from an adult with an advanced solid tumor such as melanoma, head and neck, liver or kidney cancer.

The chain recombines TRBV6-6 with TRBJ2-4; 8 nucleotides agree with TRBD2. Trimming at V came to 11 bases and at J to 8 bases, leaving 5 bases not matched to a gene. The CDR3 runs to 11 residues. Germline assignment: CDR1 MNHNY and CDR2 SVGAGI (reference sequence). CDR3 bases: TGTGCCGTCGGGACTAGGGACATTCAGTACTTC. Its protein product is CAVGTRDIQYF.

The count of this clone is one. The gene calls are TRBV6-6 and TRBJ2-7; D uncertain. In germline, CDR1 is MNHNY, CDR2 SVGAGI (reference sequence). The CDR3 is 13 amino acids. Trimming left V 2 bases short and J 1 base short, with 6 bases between. This chain's CDR3 is CASSYGPSYEQYF. The CDR3 nucleotides are TGTGCCAGCAGTTACGGGCCATCCTACGAGCAGTACTTC.

This chain connects TRBV15 to TRBJ2-2; D is uncertain. Trimming left V 8 bases short and J 6 bases short, with 16 bases between. The CDR3 length is 14 residues. CDR1 is LNHNV, CDR2 YYDKDF, per germline (reference sequence). The CDR3 nucleotides read TGTGCCACCGCGGTTCGGTCGGTCGCCGGGGAGCTGTTTTTT. Its translation is CATAVRSVAGELFF.

The chain links TRBV6-1 to TRBJ1-1; 9 bases fit TRBD1. Trimming cost V 8 bases and J 3 bases; bases outside gene matches: 7. The germline CDR1 and CDR2 sequences are MNHNS and SASEGT. This CDR3 has 14 amino acids. Here the CDR3 reads CASFWDREDTEAFF. For the CDR3, the DNA is TGTGCCAGCTTTTGGGACAGGGAGGACACTGAAGCTTTCTTT.

The chain employs TRBV9 and TRBJ2-2, with a possible D match to TRBD1 (6 bases). This CDR3 has 14 residues. Germline V gene data show CDR1 as SGDLS and CDR2 as YYNGEE. With 10 bases removed from V and 1 base from J, the gap between germline ends came to 14 bases. CDR3 DNA: TGTGCCGCCCATAGACAGGAGAACACCGGGGAGCTGTTTTTT. Protein sequence: CAAHRQENTGELFF.

This sequence joins TRBV5-4 and TRBJ2-3, with 9 positions matching TRBD2. This CDR3 has 15 residues. V dropped 2 bases and J dropped 4; count of bases not matched to a gene: 5. CDR1 is SGHNT, CDR2 YYREEE, per germline (reference sequence). CDR3 amino acids: CASSFSGSGADTQYF. The CDR3, as DNA: TGTGCCAGCAGCTTTAGCGGGAGTGGGGCAGATACGCAGTATTTT.

Only one count was recorded for this clone. This sequence joins TRBV4-1 and TRBJ1-1; tentatively, D is TRBD1 (5 bases). Germline CDR1 MGHRA, CDR2 YSYEKL. Trimming shortened V by 3 bases and J by 0 bases, and 29 bases separated the two germline ends. This CDR3 is built from 21 residues. For the CDR3, the DNA is TGCGCCAGCAGCCAGGAAAACCTTGGGAGGGGCGGACTCGCGATGAACACTGAAGCTTTCTTT. It encodes CASSQENLGRGGLAMNTEAFF.